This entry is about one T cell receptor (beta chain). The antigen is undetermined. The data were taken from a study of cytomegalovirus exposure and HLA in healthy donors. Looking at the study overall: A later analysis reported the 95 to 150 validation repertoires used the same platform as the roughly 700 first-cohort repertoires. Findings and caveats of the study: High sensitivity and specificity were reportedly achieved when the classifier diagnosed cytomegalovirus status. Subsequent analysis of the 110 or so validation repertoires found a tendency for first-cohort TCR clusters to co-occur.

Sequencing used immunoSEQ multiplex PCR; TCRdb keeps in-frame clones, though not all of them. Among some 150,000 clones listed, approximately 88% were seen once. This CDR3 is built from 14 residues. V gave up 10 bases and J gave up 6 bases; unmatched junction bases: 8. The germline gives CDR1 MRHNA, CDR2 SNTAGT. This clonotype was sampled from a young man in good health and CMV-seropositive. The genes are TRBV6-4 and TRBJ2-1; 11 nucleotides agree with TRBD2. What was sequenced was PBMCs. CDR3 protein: CATQGTSGGNEQFF. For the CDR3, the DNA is TGTGCCACCCAGGGTACTAGCGGGGGCAATGAGCAGTTCTTC.